These T cell receptor beta chains were read from a single sample in a study of cytomegalovirus exposure and HLA in healthy donors. The repertoire was sequenced with immunoSEQ multiplex PCR; TCRdb's copy has only in-frame clones and lacks some. The sample yields roughly 290,000 clones, under 90% seen once. Sequenced input: PBMCs. The source of these receptors is a girl aged 2-10 years in good health and CMV-seronegative. Both conserved end residues are part of each CDR3. Size values are once, few and many counts, or a class for expanded clones, and some rows have none.

CASSLGQETTGELFF	NA	TRBJ2-2	TRBV18
CASSLARGTGEETQYF	NA	TRBJ2-5	TRBV7-9
CASSLVETGSEAFF	NA	TRBJ1-1	TRBV5-4
CASSIQGELSYGYTF	NA	TRBJ1-2	TRBV6-5
CASSLIGLAHTDTQYF	NA	TRBJ2-3	TRBV7-9
CASSLDRRGVNTGELFF	once	TRBJ2-2	TRBV11-2
CAISPGQGMYGYTF	NA	TRBJ1-2	TRBV10-3
CAINDNLNTEAFF	NA	TRBJ1-1	TRBV10-3
CASSPPDRGPGIQYF	once	TRBJ2-4	TRBV5-6
CASSLAFSGNTIYF	NA	TRBJ1-3	TRBV5-1
CASSTRDRGIYSGEQFF	NA	TRBJ2-1	TRBV7-9
CASPKGEGETQYF	NA	TRBJ2-5	TRBV23-1
CASSLDTNYGYTF	NA	TRBJ1-2	TRBV11-2
CSSSLGGGTNYGYTF	NA	TRBJ1-2	TRBV7-9
CASGLVKWGLGEQFF	NA	TRBJ2-1	TRBV12-5
CASSEAAGKTWGNEQFF	NA	TRBJ2-1	TRBV6-1
CASSYSTGQETQYF	once	TRBJ2-5	TRBV6-6
CASSEWDWSGDNTDTQYF	NA	TRBJ2-3	TRBV2
CASSETDYNEQFF	NA	TRBJ2-1	TRBV5-1
CASILWDSQNEQFF	NA	TRBJ2-1	TRBV2
CASSPGDRVTGELFF	NA	TRBJ2-2	TRBV28
CATSRELAGQPQHF	NA	TRBJ1-5	TRBV15
CASSPWGPTGTSYNSPLHF	NA	TRBJ1-6	TRBV5-5
CASPAGVGETQYF	NA	TRBJ2-5	TRBV5-4
CASRPSRVEMNTEAFF	NA	TRBJ1-1	TRBV12-2
CASSLVRTGLDEQYF	NA	TRBJ2-7	TRBV28
CASSPRQSYNSPLHF	NA	TRBJ1-6	TRBV11-2
CASRQDRDTEAFF	NA	TRBJ1-1	TRBV6-1
CASSLNRPPDTQYF	NA	TRBJ2-3	TRBV7-3
CASSYPGTYGYTF	NA	TRBJ1-2	TRBV6-5
CASSLPSRMQETQYF	NA	TRBJ2-5	TRBV28
CASSLGTPPQAFF	NA	TRBJ1-1	TRBV5-5
CATSRDQGRNQPQHF	NA	TRBJ1-5	TRBV15
CASSVGTGRYEQYF	NA	TRBJ2-7	TRBV7-2
CASSLGLWGGVEDTQYF	NA	TRBJ2-3	TRBV11-2
CASSPRGRTGLEQYF	NA	TRBJ2-7	TRBV9
CATSSRGLAGLEQFF	NA	TRBJ2-1	TRBV15
CASSLWAAGWGPYNEQFF	NA	TRBJ2-1	TRBV27
CATQGRFTGELFF	NA	TRBJ2-2	TRBV19
CASSYASGDSTEAFF	once	TRBJ1-1	TRBV6-5
CATNTPRVPNSPLHF	few	TRBJ1-6	TRBV6-5
CASSQTQETQYF	NA	TRBJ2-5	TRBV23-1
CASSLEGSPSSGANVLTF	NA	TRBJ2-6	TRBV28
CASSPRLDLQETQYF	NA	TRBJ2-5	TRBV18
CAIRRQDYGYTF	once	TRBJ1-2	TRBV10-3
CASSPGVRAEAFF	NA	TRBJ1-1	TRBV18
CASSESQGDGYTF	NA	TRBJ1-2	TRBV6-1
CASRTGGRDTQYF	NA	TRBJ2-3	TRBV21-1
CASSLYGDSGANVLTF	few	TRBJ2-6	TRBV27
CATENGLYEQYF	NA	NA	TRBV6-5
CASSFGGQGYSPLHF	NA	TRBJ1-6	TRBV5-6
CATRGGLRPDTQYF	NA	TRBJ2-3	TRBV15
CASSPLRDRGPWETQYF	NA	TRBJ2-5	TRBV18
CSVEGRRGSKNIQYF	NA	TRBJ2-4	TRBV29-1
CASSQVFLGHGYTF	NA	TRBJ1-2	TRBV4-1
CASSEPWTSGRVREQFF	NA	TRBJ2-1	TRBV25-1
CASSQAWGDSFYGYTF	NA	TRBJ1-2	TRBV4-1
CASSPGLAGSQETQYF	NA	TRBJ2-5	TRBV11-2
CASSQDSSGRADEQYF	NA	TRBJ2-7	TRBV4-1